Below are 10 T cell receptor beta chains sequenced from a single sample in a study of T-cell reconstitution after alpha-beta-depleted transplantation in children. Unique molecular identifiers were used in preparing the TCRbeta library. Each CDR3 protein gets one entry after TCRdb re-called the PCR reads with MiXCR. The sample has about 240,000 distinct CDR3 sequences; around 13% are singletons. The source was PBMCs from the stem cell graft donor, collected from the stem cell graft. The receptors shown here come from a human donor who donated a stem cell graft to a child with acute lymphoblastic leukemia.

This clonotype came up many times. The V and J genes are TRBV21-1 and TRBJ2-7; the table names TRBD2, a call not compared with the DNA. TRBV21-1 is a recognized pseudogene. CDR3 length: 18 amino acids. The chain's CDR3 is CASSKEFLPGQGEDEQYF. The CDR3 DNA reads as TGTGCCAGCAGCAAAGAGTTCCTGCCGGGACAGGGGGAGGACGAGCAGTACTTC.

This clonotype was seen repeatedly, ten times or more. The chain recombines TRBV9 with TRBJ2-1; tentatively, D is TRBD2 (5 bases). Trimming pared 7 bases from V and 6 bases from J, leaving 17 bases between. CDR1 SGDLS and CDR2 YYNGEE come from the germline V gene. The CDR3 length is 14 residues. CDR3 loop: CASGRATPGNEQFF. CDR3 bases: TGTGCCAGCGGGCGGGCAACCCCTGGCAATGAGCAGTTCTTC.

This clonotype came up many times. This chain uses TRBV4-1 with TRBJ2-2; a possible D gene is TRBD2 (6 bases). The CDR3 runs to 15 residues. V was clipped by 0 bases and J by 7 bases, with 12 bases between them. Per germline, CDR1 MGHRA and CDR2 YSYEKL. The DNA for the CDR3 is TGCGCCAGCAGCCAAGATTTTGGAGGGCGCGGGGAGCTGTTTTTT. Translation: CASSQDFGGRGELFF.

This clonotype was seen repeatedly, ten times or more. This chain joins TRBV5-6 and TRBJ1-2; the match to TRBD1 covers 7 bases. The germline CDR1 and CDR2 sequences are SGHDT and YYEEEE. This CDR3 has 16 amino acids. The V and J ends lost 2 bases and 6 bases, in that order; junction bases with no gene match: 13. DNA for the CDR3: TGTGCCAGCAGCTTCCCAGGAGTGGACAGGTCCGATGGCTACACCTTC. Its translation: CASSFPGVDRSDGYTF.

V is TRBV7-9 and J is TRBJ2-1; D tentatively reads TRBD1 or TRBD2 (5 bases each). This CDR3 has 14 amino acids. Trimming pared 5 bases from V and 8 bases from J, leaving 16 bases between. Germline CDR1 SEHNR, CDR2 FQNEAQ (reference sequence). The CDR3 loop reads CASSARGYGDEQFF. The CDR3 DNA follows: TGTGCCAGCAGCGCGAGGGGTTACGGCGATGAGCAGTTCTTC.

The chain recombines TRBV25-1 with TRBJ2-3; D remains ambiguous. Trimming pared 3 bases from V and 5 bases from J, leaving 15 bases between. This CDR3 contains 15 residues. The V gene's germline CDR1 is MGHDK and CDR2 SYGVNS. This CDR3 is CASSDLLTRGDTQYF. The DNA for the CDR3 is TGTGCCAGCAGTGACCTCTTGACCCGCGGAGATACGCAGTATTTT.

This clonotype was seen ten or more times. V gene TRBV4-3 combines with J gene TRBJ2-3; D is uncertain. This CDR3 has 14 amino acids. Germline CDR1 and CDR2: LGHNA and YSLEER. V was trimmed by 2 bases and J by 3 bases, leaving 9 bases between them. The CDR3 loop reads CASSQQEKTDTQYF. CDR3 nucleotides: TGCGCCAGCAGCCAACAGGAGAAGACAGATACGCAGTATTTT.

This clonotype came up many times. J is TRBJ1-1 and V is TRBV3-1, with TRBD1 matching 7 bases. The germline gives CDR1 LGHDT, CDR2 YNNKEL (reference sequence). J gave up 9 bases and V 1 base, and 5 bases lay outside the gene matches. The CDR3 runs 13 residues. The DNA for the CDR3 is TGTGCCAGCAGCCAAGCGACAGGGAAGAAAGCTTTCTTT. The encoded protein is CASSQATGKKAFF.

This clonotype was recorded many times. The V and J genes are TRBV10-3 and TRBJ2-1; possible D gene TRBD2, 6 bases. CDR3 size: 15 residues. CDR1 is ENHRY, CDR2 SYGVKD, per germline. Trimming removed 10 bases from V and 10 bases from J, with 26 bases in between. CDR3 coding DNA: TGTGCCACTCAGAACCTCGGGGGTTCGAGCTCCGAGCAGTTCTTC. Its translation: CATQNLGGSSSEQFF.

This clonotype was counted a single time. The chain recombines TRBV6-2 or TRBV6-3 with TRBJ1-5; 9 bases align to TRBD1. The length of the CDR3 is 16 residues. J gave up 3 bases and V 6 bases, and 9 bases lay outside the gene matches. CDR1 and CDR2 from the germline V gene are MNHEY and SVGEGT. The CDR3 region is CASSNRRTGVNQPQHF. The CDR3 nucleotides are TGTGCCAGCAGCAACCGGAGGACAGGGGTCAATCAGCCCCAGCATTTT.